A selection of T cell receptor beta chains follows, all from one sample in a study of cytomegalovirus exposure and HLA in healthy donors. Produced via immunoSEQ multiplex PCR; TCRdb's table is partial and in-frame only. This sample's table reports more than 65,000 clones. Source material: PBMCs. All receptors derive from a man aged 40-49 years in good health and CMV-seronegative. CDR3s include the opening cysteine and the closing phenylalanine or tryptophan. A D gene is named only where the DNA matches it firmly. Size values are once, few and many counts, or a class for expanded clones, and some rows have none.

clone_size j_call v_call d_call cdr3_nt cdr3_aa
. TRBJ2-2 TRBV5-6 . TGTGCCAGCAGCTTCCTCCGCCCAGGGGCCGGGGAGCTGTTTTTT CASSFLRPGAGELFF
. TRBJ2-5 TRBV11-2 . TGTGCCAGCAGCTTTACAGGTGAAGAGACCCAGTACTTC CASSFTGEETQYF
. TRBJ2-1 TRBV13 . TGTGCCAGCAGCCCAAATTCAGGGTCTATATACAATGAGCAGTTCTTC CASSPNSGSIYNEQFF
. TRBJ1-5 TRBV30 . TGTGCCTGGAGTGTACGTCAGAATCAGCCCCAGCATTTT CAWSVRQNQPQHF
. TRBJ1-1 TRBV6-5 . TGTGCCAGCAGTTACCTCAAACCGGGCACTGAAGCTTTCTTT CASSYLKPGTEAFF
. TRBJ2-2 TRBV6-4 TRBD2 TGTGCCAGCAGAGCTAGCGGGGGGGCCTCCGGGGAGCTGTTTTTT CASRASGGASGELFF
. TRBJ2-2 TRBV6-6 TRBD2 TGTGCCAGCAGTTGGACTAGCGGGGATGGGGGGGAGCTGTTTTTT CASSWTSGDGGELFF
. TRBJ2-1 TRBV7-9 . TGTGCCAGCAGCTCCCAGGGGATCTCGGATGAGCAGTTCTTC CASSSQGISDEQFF
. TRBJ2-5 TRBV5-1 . TGCGCCAGCAGCTTGCTCTCCGAGACCCAGTACTTC CASSLLSETQYF
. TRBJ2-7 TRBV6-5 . TGTGCCAGCAGTTACTCGGGGACAATTCCGGAGCAGTACTTC CASSYSGTIPEQYF
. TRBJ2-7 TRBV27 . TGTGCCAGCAGTCCCTCTATACGAAATAGTCCCTACGAGCAGTACTTC CASSPSIRNSPYEQYF
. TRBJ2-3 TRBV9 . TGTGCCAGCAGCGTAGCACCAGCGGGTCCCACAGATACGCAGTATTTT CASSVAPAGPTDTQYF
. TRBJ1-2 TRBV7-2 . TGTGCCAGCAGCTTGGGGGCGCAGGGGATGAGCGATGGCTACACCTTC CASSLGAQGMSDGYTF
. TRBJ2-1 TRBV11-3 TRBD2 TGTGCCAGCAGCTTAGGCGGGGGGGCCGGGAATGAGCAGTTCTTC CASSLGGGAGNEQFF
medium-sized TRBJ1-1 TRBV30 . TGTGCCTGGAACAGACTGAACACTGAAGCTTTCTTT CAWNRLNTEAFF
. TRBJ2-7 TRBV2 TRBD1 TGTGCCTGCCGGGACAGGGTACACGAGCAGTACTTC CACRDRVHEQYF
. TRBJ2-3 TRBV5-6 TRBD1 TGTGCCAGCAGCTTGTACGGACAGGGGGCGGTTGGAGATACGCAGTATTTT CASSLYGQGAVGDTQYF
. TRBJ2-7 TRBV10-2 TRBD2 TGCGCCAGCAGCGGGACTAGCGGGGCCTACGAGCAGTACTTC CASSGTSGAYEQYF
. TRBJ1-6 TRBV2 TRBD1 TGTGCCAGCAAAGGACAGGGTGGTAATTCACCCCTCCACTTT CASKGQGGNSPLHF
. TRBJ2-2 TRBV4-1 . TGCGCCAGCAGCCAATTCCGCGGGATGGGGACCGGGGAGCTGTTTTTT CASSQFRGMGTGELFF
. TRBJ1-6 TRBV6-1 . TGTGCCAGCAGTGGGCGGAATTCACCCCTCCACTTT CASSGRNSPLHF
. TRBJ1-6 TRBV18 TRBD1 TGTGCCAGCTCACTTCCCTCGGGGACAGGGGAAAACTCACCCCTCCACTTT CASSLPSGTGENSPLHF
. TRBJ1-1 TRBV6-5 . TGTGCCAGCTCGGACAGTAGCACTGAAGCTTTCTTT CASSDSSTEAFF
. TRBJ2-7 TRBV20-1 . TGCAGTGCGAGAATATACGAGCAGTACTTC CSARIYEQYF
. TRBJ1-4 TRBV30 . TGTGCCTGGAGGGGGCCGGATGAAAAACTGTTTTTT CAWRGPDEKLFF
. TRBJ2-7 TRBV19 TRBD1 TGTGCCAGTAGTGCCAGGAAGATACAGGGGGCAGGGGAGCAGTACTTC CASSARKIQGAGEQYF
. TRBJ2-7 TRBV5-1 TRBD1 TGCGCCAGCAGCTTGGGACAGGGCGCCTACGAGCAGTACTTC CASSLGQGAYEQYF
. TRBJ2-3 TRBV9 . TGTGCCAGCAGCGTAGACACCACAGATACGCAGTATTTT CASSVDTTDTQYF
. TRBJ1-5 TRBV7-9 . TGTGCCAGCAGCCGACAGGAGTTAGAGCCCCAGCATTTT CASSRQELEPQHF
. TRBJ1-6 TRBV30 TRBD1 TGTGCCTCTGACAGGGTGGACTCACCCCTCCACTTT CASDRVDSPLHF
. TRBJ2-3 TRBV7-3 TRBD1 TGTGCCAGCAGCTTCGGGACAGGGGCGGGGTACGCAGATACGCAGTATTTT CASSFGTGAGYADTQYF
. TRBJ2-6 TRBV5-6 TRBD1 TGTGCCAGCAGCCTGGCCACAGGGGCTGGGGCCAACGTCCTGACTTTC CASSLATGAGANVLTF
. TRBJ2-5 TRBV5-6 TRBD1 TGTGCCAGCAGCTCCGGACAGGGGGAGACCCAGTACTTC CASSSGQGETQYF
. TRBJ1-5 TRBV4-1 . TGCGCCAGCAGCGCGAGAGAGGGGGGCAATCAGCCCCAGCATTTT CASSAREGGNQPQHF
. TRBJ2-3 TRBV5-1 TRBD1 TGCGCCAGCAGCTCTACAGGGGACGGCGCAGATACGCAGTATTTT CASSSTGDGADTQYF
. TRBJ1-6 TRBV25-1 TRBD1 TGTGCCAGCAGTGAAAATAGGGGGCGCTACAACTCACCCCTCCACTTT CASSENRGRYNSPLHF
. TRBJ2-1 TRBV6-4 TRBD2 TGTGCCAGCAGTGACTCGGGGGGAGGGTCCGACAATGAGCAGTTCTTC CASSDSGGGSDNEQFF
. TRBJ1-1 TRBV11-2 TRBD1 TGTGCCAGCAGCCTTACAGGGGGCATGAACACTGAAGCTTTCTTT CASSLTGGMNTEAFF
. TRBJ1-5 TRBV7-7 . TGTGCTAGCACCCGAGGGGAGGGGAAATTAGGTCAGCCCCAGCATTTT CASTRGEGKLGQPQHF
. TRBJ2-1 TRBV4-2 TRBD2 TGTGCCAGCAGCCAATACCCCCGGGGGGAAGGGTCTCACAATGAGCAGTTCTTC CASSQYPRGEGSHNEQFF
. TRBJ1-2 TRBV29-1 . TGCAGCGTTGAAAGTAATCCAGGCCTCGATGGCTACACCTTC CSVESNPGLDGYTF
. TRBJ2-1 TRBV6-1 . TGTGCCAGCAGGGAAGGGGCCAGGACCAGGGGCTACAATGAGCAGTTCTTC CASREGARTRGYNEQFF
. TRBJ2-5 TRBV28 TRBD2 TGTGCCAGCGGATTGAGCGGGGGGATCCAAGAGACCCAGTACTTC CASGLSGGIQETQYF
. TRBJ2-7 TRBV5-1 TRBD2 TGCGCCAGCAGCTTGGGGGTCTGGCGGGGGACCTACGAGCAGTACTTC CASSLGVWRGTYEQYF
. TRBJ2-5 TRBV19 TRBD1 TGTGCCAGTAGTATCACAGGGGGTTCACAAGAGACCCAGTACTTC CASSITGGSQETQYF
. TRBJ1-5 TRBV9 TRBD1 TGTGCCAGCAGCGGTGGGACAGGGACTCAGCCCCAGCATTTT CASSGGTGTQPQHF
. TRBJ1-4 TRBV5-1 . TGCGCCAGCAGCGGTTCTGGACAGAATGAAAAACTGTTTTTT CASSGSGQNEKLFF
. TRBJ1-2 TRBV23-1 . TGCGCCAACCCTTCGACAGCACCCACTAACTATGGCTACACCTTC CANPSTAPTNYGYTF
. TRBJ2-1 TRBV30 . TGTGCCTGGAACGGACAGAAAAACAATGAGCAGTTCTTC CAWNGQKNNEQFF
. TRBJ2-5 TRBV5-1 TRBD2 TGCGCCAGCAGCTTGGGGTACGGGGGGCAAGAGACCCAGTACTTC CASSLGYGGQETQYF
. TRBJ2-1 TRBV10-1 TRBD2 TGCGCCAGCAGTCTAGGTGCGGGGGATGAGCAGTTCTTC CASSLGAGDEQFF
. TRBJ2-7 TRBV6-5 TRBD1 TGTGCCAGCAGGGGACAGGTAGGCTCCTACGAGCAGTACTTC CASRGQVGSYEQYF
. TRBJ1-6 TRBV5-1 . TGCGCCAGCAGCTTGGAAGGGGGTTTTTCACCCCTCCACTTT CASSLEGGFSPLHF
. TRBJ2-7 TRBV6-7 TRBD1 TGTGCCAGCTCCACAAACCGGGACAGGGCAAAAGATCCCTACGAGCAGTACTTC CASSTNRDRAKDPYEQYF